The 20 T cell receptor beta chains reported below all come from one sample, sequenced in a study of blood T cell repertoires in COVID-19. The assay was immunoSEQ multiplex PCR, and TCRdb's table has in-frame clones only and misses some. Of some 160,000 clones listed, roughly 74% are singletons. Sequencing was performed on peripheral blood. All receptors come from a woman older than 75 with acute or convalescent COVID-19.

This chain links TRBV7-3 with TRBJ2-1; 7 bases line up with TRBD1. The CDR3 covers 13 residues. With 2 bases clipped from V and 13 bases from J, the junction kept 8 bases outside the gene matches. The germline gives CDR1 SGHTA, CDR2 FQGTGA. CDR3 nucleotide sequence: TGTGCCAGCAGCTTATCCCCGGGACAGTATCAGTTCTTC. It specifies CASSLSPGQYQFF.

The rearrangement joins TRBV15 to TRBJ1-4, with TRBD1 matching over 7 bases. Germline V gene sequence: CDR1 LNHNV, CDR2 YYDKDF (reference sequence). CDR3 length: 13 residues. J gave up 7 bases and V 1 base, and 0 bases lay outside the gene matches. The chain's CDR3 is CATSRAGGEKLFF. The DNA of the CDR3 is TGTGCCACCAGCAGAGCAGGGGGTGAAAAACTGTTTTTT.

This chain links TRBV6-5 with TRBJ1-3; 9 nucleotides line up with TRBD1. This CDR3 spans 15 amino acids. V shed 6 bases and J 5 bases; nucleotides not matched to a gene: 8. Per the germline V gene, CDR1 is MNHEY and CDR2 is SVGAGI. CDR3 region: CASRLGQGLRNTIYF. For the CDR3, the DNA is TGTGCCAGCAGATTGGGACAGGGTCTTCGAAACACCATATATTTT.

The J gene is TRBJ1-1, the V gene TRBV5-6; maybe TRBD1 (6 bases). The CDR3 covers 15 residues. The ends were cut back, 4 bases at V and 4 bases at J, with 17 bases in the middle. CDR1 is SGHDT, CDR2 YYEEEE, per germline. DNA for the CDR3: TGTGCCAGCAGCCCCTCCCCAGGGGCGAGCACTGAAGCTTTCTTT. Translating it yields CASSPSPGASTEAFF.

This clone was seen a single time. One end of the junction varies from germline; a read error may be responsible. This chain connects TRBV7-7 to TRBJ2-2; 8 bases match TRBD1. The CDR3 consists of 15 residues. Germline CDR1 SSHAT, CDR2 FNYEAQ (reference sequence). The CDR3 DNA reads TGTGCTAGCAGCTTAGTCACAGGGGGGACCGGGGAGCTGTTTTTT. Translating gives CASSLVTGGTGELFF.

The chain uses TRBV19 and TRBJ1-5, with TRBD1 matching over 8 bases. CDR1 and CDR2 (germline): LNHDA, SQIVND (reference sequence). V was clipped by 6 bases and J by 9 bases; unmatched bases: 13. CDR3 length: 15 residues. CDR3 region: CASSTRTGRNSPQHF. The CDR3 bases are TGTGCCAGTAGCACCAGGACAGGGAGGAATTCGCCCCAGCATTTT. The whole variable domain, filled in from reference TRBV19 and TRBJ1-5, reads DGGITQSPKYLFRKEGQNVTLSCEQNLNHDAMYWYRQDPGQGLRLIYYSQIVNDFQKGDIAEGYSVSREKKESFPLTVTSAQKNPTAFYLCASSTRTGRNSPQHFGDGTRLSIL.

The chain uses TRBV29-1 and TRBJ2-2, with no clear D. The germline V and J ends were trimmed by 0 bases and 5 bases, with 13 bases remaining between them. This CDR3 has 15 amino acids. Germline lookup yields CDR1 SQVTM and CDR2 ANQGSEA. CDR3 loop: CSVEDVGRGTGELFF. CDR3 DNA: TGCAGCGTTGAAGATGTGGGCCGTGGAACCGGGGAGCTGTTTTTT.

The rearrangement joins TRBV29-1 to TRBJ2-7, with a tentative D call TRBD1 (5 bases). CDR3 length equals 13 residues. Trimming removed 5 bases at V and 2 bases at J, with 13 bases between. Germline assignment: CDR1 SQVTM and CDR2 ANQGSEA. The CDR3 spells CSVLSDSAYEQYF. The DNA of the CDR3 is TGCAGCGTTTTATCTGACAGTGCCTACGAGCAGTACTTC.

The chain has TRBV2 and TRBJ1-1; D perhaps matches TRBD1 (6 bases). The CDR3 sequence is 13 residues long. V was shortened by 6 bases and J by 1 base, with 9 bases between the two germline ends. CDR1 is SNHLY, CDR2 FYNNEI, per germline. The CDR3 protein is CASRWGRNTEAFF. DNA of the CDR3: TGTGCCAGCAGATGGGGGCGGAACACTGAAGCTTTCTTT.

The chain joins TRBV27 to TRBJ1-2; 7 bases are a match to TRBD1. The CDR3 extends over 14 amino acids. Trimming cost V 5 bases and J 0 bases; bases outside gene matches: 3. Germline V gene sequence: CDR1 MNHEY, CDR2 SMNVEV (reference sequence). CDR3 in amino acids: CASSRQGANYGYTF. CDR3 sequence (DNA): TGTGCCAGCAGTCGACAGGGTGCTAACTATGGCTACACCTTC.

The gene calls are TRBV3-1 (or the pseudogene TRBV3-2) and TRBJ2-3; the D gene is possibly TRBD2 (7 bases). CDR3 size: 13 residues. Germline CDR1 is LGHDT and CDR2 is YNNKEL (reference sequence). The ends were cut back, 7 bases at V and 1 base at J, with 9 bases in the middle. CDR3 in DNA: TGTGCCAGCAAGGGGGGGGGCACAGATACGCAGTATTTT. This translates into CASKGGGTDTQYF.

J is TRBJ1-4 and V is TRBV7-2; 7 nucleotides line up with TRBD1. CDR3 length equals 16 residues. CDR1 is SGHTA and CDR2 is FQGNSA in the germline V gene. J lost 10 bases, V lost 1 base, and 12 bases had no gene match. This CDR3 is CASSLGVGTAGAKLFF. Here the CDR3 DNA reads TGTGCCAGCAGCTTAGGAGTAGGGACAGCCGGGGCAAAACTGTTTTTT.

This chain uses TRBV30 with TRBJ1-4, with 9 bases aligning to TRBD1. Germline assignment: CDR1 GTSNPN and CDR2 SVGIG (reference sequence). V shed 0 bases, J shed 8 bases, and the junction held 7 bases outside the gene matches. This CDR3 has 15 residues. CDR3 sequence: CAWSVLGTGSEKLFF. The CDR3 DNA follows: TGTGCCTGGAGTGTACTGGGGACAGGGTCCGAAAAACTGTTTTTT.

The chain carries TRBV28 and TRBJ1-2, with unresolved D. The germline V gene encodes CDR1 MDHEN and CDR2 SYDVKM. V dropped 6 bases and J dropped 5 bases, with 13 bases sitting between them. This CDR3 spans 13 amino acids. CDR3 amino acids: CASRVGLLYGYTF. CDR3 coding DNA: TGTGCCAGCAGAGTTGGCCTTCTGTATGGCTACACCTTC.

A single count supports this clone. V is TRBV5-4 and J is TRBJ2-2; weak D call: TRBD2 (6 bases). CDR3 size: 15 residues. CDR1 and CDR2 from the germline V gene are SGHNT and YYREEE (reference sequence). Trimming cost V 4 bases and J 6 bases, with 16 bases left between them. CDR3 in amino acids: CASSRDLRGSGELFF. DNA for the CDR3: TGTGCCAGCAGCCGGGACTTGAGGGGTTCCGGGGAGCTGTTTTTT. Complete variable domain (other parts from reference TRBV5-4 and TRBJ2-2): ETGVTQSPTHLIKTRGQQVTLRCSSQSGHNTVSWYQQALGQGPQFIFQYYREEENGRGNFPPRFSGLQFPNYSSELNVNALELDDSALYLCASSRDLRGSGELFFGEGSRLTVL.

The gene calls are TRBV21-1 and TRBJ1-1; the table's D call TRBD1 went unverified against the DNA. TRBV21-1 is tagged as a pseudogene. The CDR3 has 15 amino acids. The CDR3: CASFIIDRGNTEAFF. The CDR3 DNA reads TGTGCCAGCTTTATTATCGACAGGGGGAACACTGAAGCTTTCTTT.

The chain recombines TRBV4-1 with TRBJ1-6, with D perhaps matching TRBD1 (5 bases). The CDR3 consists of 15 residues. The germline V gene encodes CDR1 MGHRA and CDR2 YSYEKL. V was pared by 4 bases and J by 6 bases, with 13 bases between. In DNA form, the CDR3 reads TGCGCCAGCAGCCCCCGGGGAGGGACTAATTCACCCCTCCACTTT. Residues: CASSPRGGTNSPLHF.

The rearrangement links TRBV19 to TRBJ1-3, with D uncertain. This CDR3 region has 14 residues. Germline V gives CDR1 LNHDA, CDR2 SQIVND (reference sequence). Trimming left V 6 bases short and J 4 bases short, with 13 bases between. CDR3 coding DNA: TGTGCCAGTAGCCTTATGTTTGCGGGAAACACCATATATTTT. It specifies CASSLMFAGNTIYF. The full variable domain, with the rest looked up from reference TRBV19 and TRBJ1-3, is DGGITQSPKYLFRKEGQNVTLSCEQNLNHDAMYWYRQDPGQGLRLIYYSQIVNDFQKGDIAEGYSVSREKKESFPLTVTSAQKNPTAFYLCASSLMFAGNTIYFGEGSWLTVV.

This clone was found once. CDR3 residues: CASSRQPRGSDSTDTQYF. The CDR3 bases are TGCGCCAGCAGCCGTCAGCCCAGGGGGAGCGATAGCACAGATACGCAGTATTTT. The chain couples TRBV4-1 to TRBJ2-3, with TRBD1 identical over 7 bases. There are 18 residues in the CDR3. Germline V lookup: CDR1 MGHRA, CDR2 YSYEKL. Trimming took 4 bases from V and 0 from J; bases not matched to a gene: 13.

The chain links TRBV28 to TRBJ1-2, with TRBD1 matching 7 bases. This CDR3 has 14 residues. CDR1 MDHEN and CDR2 SYDVKM come from the germline V gene. Trimming cost V 4 bases and J 4 bases; bases outside gene matches: 6. The CDR3: CASSSSTGVYGYTF. The CDR3, as DNA: TGTGCCAGCAGTTCCTCTACAGGGGTCTATGGCTACACCTTC.